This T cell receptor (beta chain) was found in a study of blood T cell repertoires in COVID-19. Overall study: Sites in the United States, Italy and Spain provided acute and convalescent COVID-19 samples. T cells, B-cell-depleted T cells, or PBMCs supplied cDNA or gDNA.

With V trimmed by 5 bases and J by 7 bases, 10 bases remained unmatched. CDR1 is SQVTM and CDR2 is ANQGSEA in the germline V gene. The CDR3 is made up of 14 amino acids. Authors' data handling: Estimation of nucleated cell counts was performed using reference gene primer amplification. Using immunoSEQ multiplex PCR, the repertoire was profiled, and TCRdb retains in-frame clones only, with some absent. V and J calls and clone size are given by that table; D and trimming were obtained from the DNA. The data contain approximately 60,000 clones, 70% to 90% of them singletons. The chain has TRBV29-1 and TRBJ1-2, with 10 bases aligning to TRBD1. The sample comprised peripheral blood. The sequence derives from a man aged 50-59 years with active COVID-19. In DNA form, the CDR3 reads TGCAGCGTTTCAAGCCGGACAGGGGGAGGTGGCTACACCTTC. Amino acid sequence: CSVSSRTGGGGYTF.